These 19 T cell receptor beta chains came from one sample sequenced in a study of blood T cell repertoires in COVID-19. This table comes from immunoSEQ multiplex PCR, and its TCRdb copy is limited to in-frame clones, with some not included. The sample lists some 460,000 clones; nearly 90% were seen once. Sequenced sample: PBMCs or T cells enriched from blood (not recorded which). These receptors originate from a woman in her late teens or twenties with acute COVID-19.

The V and J genes are TRBV4-3 and TRBJ1-4; D uncertain. Germline V gives CDR1 LGHNA, CDR2 YSLEER. The CDR3 loop spans 15 amino acids. V gave up 0 bases and J gave up 5 bases, with 10 bases separating them. CDR3 bases: TGCGCCAGCAGCCAAGAACTGGTCACCAATGAAAAACTGTTTTTT. This sequence encodes CASSQELVTNEKLFF.

The chain uses TRBV3-1 (or the pseudogene TRBV3-2) and TRBJ2-6; D not certain. Germline V gene sequence: CDR1 LGHDT, CDR2 YNNKEL (reference sequence). The CDR3 totals 17 residues. Trimming stripped 0 bases from V and 0 bases from J, with 9 bases between. The CDR3 spells CASSQDPKSSGANVLTF. The DNA for the CDR3 is TGTGCCAGCAGCCAAGACCCAAAGAGCTCTGGGGCCAACGTCCTGACTTTC.

The chain links TRBV24-1 to TRBJ2-7, with TRBD2 as a possible D gene (5 bases). Germline values: CDR1 KGHDR, CDR2 SFDVKD. V lost 2 bases, J lost 0 bases, and 10 bases lay in between. CDR3 length equals 15 residues. CDR3 DNA: TGTGCCACCAGTGATTCCCGGCGGGCCTCCTACGAGCAGTACTTC. It specifies CATSDSRRASYEQYF.

V gene TRBV5-1 combines with J gene TRBJ1-5, with 7 bases fitting TRBD1. Losses at the gene ends were 0 bases for V and 4 bases for J; bases not matched to a gene: 10. The CDR3 spans 17 residues. Germline loops: CDR1 SGHRS, CDR2 YFSETQ. In nucleotides, the CDR3 is TGCGCCAGCAGCTTGGGCCCCTCTAACAGGGGAAATCAGCCCCAGCATTTT. Translated: CASSLGPSNRGNQPQHF.

This sequence joins TRBV6-6 and TRBJ2-1; D gene unclear. The ends were cut back, 0 bases at V and 0 bases at J, with 6 bases in the middle. The CDR3 is 15 amino acids. Per germline, CDR1 MNHNY and CDR2 SVGAGI (reference sequence). The CDR3 DNA sequence: TGTGCCAGCAGTTACTCGGAGATCTCCTACAATGAGCAGTTCTTC. It codes for CASSYSEISYNEQFF.

V and J are TRBV11-2 and TRBJ2-3, with 12 bases identical to TRBD1. This CDR3 region has 16 residues. From germline, CDR1 is SGHAT and CDR2 FQNNGV. Trimming at V came to 4 bases and at J to 2 bases, leaving 4 bases not matched to a gene. Here the CDR3 reads CASSSGQGADTDTQYF. DNA of the CDR3: TGTGCCAGCAGCTCGGGACAGGGGGCGGACACAGATACGCAGTATTTT. The full variable domain, rest sourced from reference TRBV11-2 and TRBJ2-3, is EAGVAQSPRYKIIEKRQSVAFWCNPISGHATLYWYQQILGQGPKLLIQFQNNGVVDDSQLPKDRFSAERLKGVDSTLKIQPAKLEDSAVYLCASSSGQGADTDTQYFGPGTRLTVL.

The V call is TRBV28, the J call TRBJ1-2; a weak D match, TRBD1 (5 bases). The V end was cut by 2 bases, the J end by 1 base, with 26 bases between. Germline loops: CDR1 MDHEN, CDR2 SYDVKM. The CDR3 loop spans 20 amino acids. In DNA, the CDR3 is TGTGCCAGCAGTTTAGGGTTTCGGGGGACGTTCCGATCAAGTAACTATGGCTACACCTTC. It translates to CASSLGFRGTFRSSNYGYTF.

The chain joins TRBV19 to TRBJ2-3; tentative D call: TRBD1 (5 bases). CDR3 length equals 15 residues. V gave up 8 bases and J gave up 5 bases, with 20 bases separating them. Germline CDR1 LNHDA, CDR2 SQIVND (reference sequence). The CDR3 nucleotides read TGTGCCAGTTCCCCTCTAGGGGCAAGGAGAGATACGCAGTATTTT. Its protein is CASSPLGARRDTQYF. The variable domain in full, with the rest retrieved from reference TRBV19 and TRBJ2-3, is DGGITQSPKYLFRKEGQNVTLSCEQNLNHDAMYWYRQDPGQGLRLIYYSQIVNDFQKGDIAEGYSVSREKKESFPLTVTSAQKNPTAFYLCASSPLGARRDTQYFGPGTRLTVL.

This clone was seen only once. The rearrangement uses TRBV3-1 (or the pseudogene TRBV3-2) and TRBJ1-5; D not resolved. V was cut by 0 bases and J by 7 bases, with 16 bases left in between. The CDR3 is made up of 16 amino acids. Germline V CDR1 and CDR2: LGHDT, YNNKEL (reference sequence). The CDR3 coding sequence is TGTGCCAGCAGCCAAGATTCCCCGGGAATAGGACAGCCCCAGCATTTT. Translated, it gives CASSQDSPGIGQPQHF.

The chain joins TRBV29-1 to TRBJ2-6, with D perhaps TRBD1 (5 bases). The germline V gene has CDR1 SQVTM and CDR2 ANQGSEA. Trimming removed 2 bases from V and 3 bases from J, with 8 bases in between. This CDR3 spans 14 amino acids. Here the CDR3 reads CSVEPGNGANVLTF. The CDR3 nucleotides read TGCAGCGTTGAACCAGGGAATGGGGCCAACGTCCTGACTTTC.

As to this clone: One end of the junction varies from germline; a read error may be responsible. V is TRBV7-3 and J is TRBJ1-3, with TRBD1 matching 7 bases. CDR3 size: 12 residues. Germline CDR1 is SGHTA and CDR2 is FQGTGA. The CDR3 DNA sequence: TGTGCCAGCAGCTTTGTACGAAAGGGGGCGCGTTTT. Translated, it gives CASSFVRKGARF.

This sequence joins TRBV7-8 and TRBJ1-1, with 10 nucleotides matching TRBD1. V gave up 1 base and J gave up 11 bases; unmatched junction bases: 4. The CDR3 consists of 13 residues. CDR1 is SGHVS and CDR2 is FQNEAQ in the germline V gene. Written as DNA, the CDR3 is TGTGCCAGCAGCTTAGGACAGGGGGCGTCGGCTTTCTTT. Residues: CASSLGQGASAFF.

The CDR3 bases are TGTGCCAGCAGTTTACGGGGGGCCTCTTACGAGCAGTACTTC. Residues: CASSLRGASYEQYF. The V and J genes are TRBV28 and TRBJ2-7; the D gene is possibly TRBD2 (7 bases). With 2 bases removed from V and 4 bases from J, the gap between germline ends came to 12 bases. The CDR3 spans 14 residues. CDR1 and CDR2 from the germline V gene are MDHEN and SYDVKM.

The chain recombines TRBV3-1 (or the pseudogene TRBV3-2) with TRBJ1-6; 8 bases are shared with TRBD1. CDR1 LGHDT and CDR2 YNNKEL come from the germline V gene (reference sequence). The V gene end was trimmed by 10 bases and the J gene end by 7 bases; junction bases not matched to a gene: 6. The CDR3 extends over 13 amino acids. This chain's CDR3 is CAISGGENSPLHF. CDR3 nucleotide sequence: TGTGCCATCTCAGGGGGCGAGAATTCACCCCTCCACTTT.

J is TRBJ2-1 and V is TRBV2; D gene uncertain. V gave up 3 bases and J gave up 10 bases, with 7 bases separating them. The CDR3 is 11 amino acids. CDR1 SNHLY and CDR2 FYNNEI come from the germline V gene. The CDR3 spells CASSEGDEQFF. The DNA for the CDR3 is TGTGCCAGCAGTGAGGGCGACGAGCAGTTCTTC.

The chain uses TRBV19 and TRBJ2-3; 13 nucleotides line up with TRBD2. The ends lost 6 bases at V and 2 bases at J; junction bases unmatched: 8. This CDR3 is 17 amino acids long. The V gene's germline CDR1 is LNHDA and CDR2 SQIVND (reference sequence). This chain's CDR3 is CASRDPGLAGNTDTQYF. CDR3 nucleotides: TGTGCCAGTAGAGACCCGGGACTAGCGGGAAACACAGATACGCAGTATTTT.

The genes are TRBV6-5 and TRBJ2-7, with a weak D call TRBD1 (5 bases). The CDR3 is 11 amino acids. Per germline, CDR1 MNHEY and CDR2 SVGAGI. Trimming left V 8 bases short and J 4 bases short, with 9 bases between. In DNA, the CDR3 is TGTGCCAGCCAGGGTGGGTACGAGCAGTACTTC. It codes for CASQGGYEQYF.

This clone was counted between two and nine times. The rearrangement uses TRBV12-5 and TRBJ1-3, with D perhaps TRBD1 (6 bases). V lost 6 bases to trimming and J lost 3 bases, with 9 bases between them. Germline V gives CDR1 LGHNT, CDR2 FRNRAP. The CDR3 has 13 amino acids. CDR3 amino acids: CASGRGGGNTIYF. DNA for the CDR3: TGTGCTAGTGGAAGAGGGGGTGGAAACACCATATATTTT.

This CDR3 is CASSTPGQGFSPLHF. The CDR3 DNA follows: TGTGCCAGTAGTACCCCGGGACAGGGGTTTTCACCCCTCCACTTT. This sequence joins TRBV19 and TRBJ1-6, with 10 bases fitting TRBD1. V shed 4 bases, J shed 9 bases, and the junction held 6 bases outside the gene matches. The germline V gene has CDR1 LNHDA and CDR2 SQIVND (reference sequence). CDR3 length: 15 amino acids.